This paragraph covers one T cell receptor (beta chain) sequence. Its recognized antigen is unknown. The sample originates from a study of cytomegalovirus exposure and HLA in healthy donors (dated by TCRdb to about 2017). As for the study more broadly: In an earlier analysis of some 610 of the donors, approximately 300 Gb of sequence data and 90 million to 130 million unique TCR beta sequences from 180 million or so T cells were reported. An early release that covered approximately 600 HLA-typed donors contained about 300 gigabases of sequencing data and approximately 85 million unique TCR sequences. The genetic ancestry cluster associated with self-reported Caucasian donors included about 84% of the 398 genotyped donors. The study aimed to test whether signatures of past pathogen exposure could be identified by cataloging public T cell receptors. The T cell repertoires of under 750 subjects were profiled by immunosequencing and related to cytomegalovirus serostatus. Besides the first cohort of 550 to 750 subjects, a separate validation cohort made up of roughly 130 different subjects was used. To predict cytomegalovirus infection status, the study combined high-throughput TCR immunosequencing, statistical association of individual TCRs with disease status, and machine learning. In a later analysis, previously published TCR beta repertoires from roughly 710 donors were re-analyzed and high-resolution HLA genotyping was added so that TCR occurrence patterns could be studied. Rather than using new phenotypic data, the later analysis identified candidate immune exposures from TCR beta sequences and from how often those sequences occurred across donors. In an earlier analysis of a few hundred of the donors, high-throughput TCR beta sequencing was used to judge whether each TCR beta V gene segment behaved as functional or pseudogenic. Donor age, sex, ethnicity and CMV serostatus were collected together with the repertoire data. A later genetic analysis took genome-wide SNP genotypes for about 55% of the 666 donors and used that subset as a discovery cohort. Every discovery cohort repertoire had been produced on one sequencing platform. Class I and class II HLA loci were covered by the typing at four-digit resolution. The number of donors typed differed by locus, with about 629-640 for A, B, C, DRB1 and DQB1, 522 for DQA1, approximately 570 for DPA1, and approximately 470 for DPB1. Four or five DR-DQ haplotypes were handled as single units for association and clustering, since linkage in the cohort was strong. Among 350 to 400 genotyped donors of the cohort, an average of approximately 250,000 unique TCR beta nucleotide sequences were sequenced per donor, roughly 20% of them non-productive. Summary of the overall study and its limitations: In a later analysis, around 17,000 TCR beta sequences were associated with specific HLA alleles at a false discovery rate of 0.05. In vitro tests confirmed that a few of the cytomegalovirus-associated TCR beta chains recognize cytomegalovirus antigens. According to a later genetic analysis, donors in an Asian-associated ancestry cluster had fewer N-insertions in productive TCRs than the approximately 630-donor mean. The classifier was reported to diagnose cytomegalovirus status with high specificity and sensitivity in both the original and validation cohorts. Because HLA typing was unavailable for some donors at each locus, only the typed subset was used in association tests. For the cohort, immune exposure information was limited to CMV serostatus. When HLA alleles, especially DR and DQ, strongly co-occurred, attributing TCR associations to individual alleles was difficult. Only TCR beta chains were sequenced in this cohort, and the absence of alpha or paired-chain data limited detectable features. In a later analysis, HLA-associated TCR beta chains showed more clonal expansion and lower generation probabilities than non-associated chains that were equally common. In a later analysis, most CMV-associated TCR beta chains were found to appear HLA-restricted, with HLA associations seemingly driven largely by CMV exposure. A further reported finding was that TCR beta sequences accurately predicted the HLA-A and HLA-B alleles for most subjects in the first cohort. Most TCR sequences were observed very rarely across donors, whereas some public TCRs were present in many individuals. A later analysis found that TCR association rates varied across HLA loci, with DRB1 alleles showing the most associated TCRs and HLA-C alleles the fewest. Linkage disequilibrium might explain the correlated functional status among segregating V segments, but an unknown experimental factor could not be ruled out. An association between a missense DCLRE1C variant and V-gene and J-gene trimming of TCR beta chains was found in a later genetic analysis and replicated in an independent cohort. In a later analysis, several top co-occurrence clusters were reported to appear linked to parvovirus B19, influenza, CMV and Epstein-Barr virus. The 87-base-pair reads could not distinguish some IMGT-functional V segments, including TRBV6-2 and TRBV6-3, so those segments were excluded. In an earlier analysis of 587 of the donors, most TCR beta V segments appeared in productive rearrangements about 87% or about 30% of the time, broadly matching IMGT annotations. The study gave a list of 150 to 200 TCR beta chains associated with cytomegalovirus. A cluster of highly shared sequence variants was judged likely to be a technical artifact of the sequencing pipeline. The authors suggested that the approach could potentially be generalized to other disease states and immunological phenotypes. The presence/absence analyses assumed that sequencing depth was roughly uniform across donors, and that assumption may not be true. Because counts were too low, around 17 rarely observed V segments, including chromosome 9 orphons, were left out of the earlier analysis of about 620 of the donors.

The library was prepared using the immunoSEQ multiplex PCR assay. For the multiplex PCR, a mixture combining 60 forward primers for TCR Vbeta segments and 13 reverse primers for TCR Jbeta segments was used. A multiplex PCR assay on genomic DNA amplified the CDR3 region of rearranged TCR beta genes. Amplified TCR beta libraries were sequenced as 87-base-pair reads on the Illumina HiSeq System. As for how the authors treated the data: A later analysis counted about 76 million unique TCR beta chains across the 650 to 700 repertoires, and roughly 11 million of these chains were shared by at least two donors. Raw reads were error-corrected and collapsed into unique sequences with a nearest-neighbor algorithm that merged closely related sequences to remove PCR and sequencing errors. CDR3 sequences were aligned to IMGT reference sequences to assign V, D and J gene segments. Each retained sequence needed at least a six-nucleotide match to both a V gene segment and a J gene segment. A rearrangement was called productive if the CDR3 had no stop codons and remained in frame with V and J, and every other rearrangement was called non-productive. CDR3 was defined by IMGT convention, running from the second conserved V-encoded cysteine to the conserved J-encoded phenylalanine. The earlier analysis of about 590 of the donors excluded sequences that lacked an unambiguous match to a single V gene segment. An earlier analysis of a few hundred of the donors classified V segments as functional when productive rearrangements were above 56.7% and as segregating when the standard deviation between donors was above 5%. A statistical classification framework was built for diagnosing cytomegalovirus status from the catalog of TCR beta chain sequences. V and J gene assignment, in a later analysis, came from comparing TCR nucleotide sequences with IMGT/GENE-DB human TR gene sequences. Using the TCRdist pipeline, a later analysis assigned CDR3 sequences along with most-parsimonious VDJ recombination scenarios. In a later analysis, every TCR beta chain was defined by the combination of its CDR3 amino acid sequence and its V-gene family, and reads without a unique V-gene family were dropped. To address suspected cross-contamination and a sequencing artifact, a later analysis removed a few hundred highly shared, low-generation-probability nucleotide sequences. For each public chain, a later analysis derived a clonal expansion index from normalized ranks of inferred template counts within each repertoire. In a later analysis, generation probabilities were computed using a VDJ recombination model fitted to out-of-frame rearrangements, and the results were checked against IGoR. In a later analysis, hypergeometric tests were used to score TCR-TCR, TCR-HLA and TCR-CMV co-occurrence, with a repertoire-size bias correction applied to TCR pairs. False discovery rates were estimated in a later analysis by permuting HLA or CMV assignments 20 times. A later analysis grouped co-occurring TCRs with DBSCAN, adding TCRdist sequence similarity when clustering within HLA-allele-positive subsets. Co-occurrence clustering excluded repertoires with fewer than 30,000 or more than 120,000 public chains, plus five with anomalous nucleotide sharing. TCRdb took over this immuneACCESS table, retaining in-frame rearrangements with V and J assigned. Such tables are incomplete; in checked studies, under half of the missing clones stem from an unresolved V gene, and the remainder is unexplained. That table supplies the V and J calls and clone size; D and trimming were determined from the DNA. This sample's table carries about 110,000 clones. The ten biggest clones cover 6.8% of the sample.

From V the trimming removes 1 base and from J it removes 0 bases, while the gene matches leave 3 bases of the junction unaccounted for. There are 16 amino acids in the CDR3, from cysteine to phenylalanine inclusive. Here the CDR3 DNA is all that survives: 48 bases in frame from base 1. CDR1 and CDR2 are read off the germline V gene as MGHRA and YSYEKL. The cohort was made up of 650 to 700 healthy bone marrow donors. At the time of sampling, all cohort members were nominally healthy, though unrecorded immune exposures were likely present. The donor was CMV seropositive and belonged to the group of 250 to 300 seropositive cohort members. A peripheral blood sample was provided by each donor, and peripheral blood mononuclear cells were used for TCR beta sequencing. The Qiagen DNeasy Blood Extraction Kit was used to extract genomic DNA from the blood cell samples.

The V gene is TRBV4-1 and the J gene is TRBJ2-7, with TRBD2 identical over 10 junction bases. The TCR originated in a man aged 35-49 years in good health and CMV-seropositive. Sequencing used PBMCs. CDR3 reads: CASSQGASGSSYEQYF. Here is the DNA: TGCGCCAGCAGCCAAGGTGCTAGCGGGAGCTCCTACGAGCAGTACTTC.